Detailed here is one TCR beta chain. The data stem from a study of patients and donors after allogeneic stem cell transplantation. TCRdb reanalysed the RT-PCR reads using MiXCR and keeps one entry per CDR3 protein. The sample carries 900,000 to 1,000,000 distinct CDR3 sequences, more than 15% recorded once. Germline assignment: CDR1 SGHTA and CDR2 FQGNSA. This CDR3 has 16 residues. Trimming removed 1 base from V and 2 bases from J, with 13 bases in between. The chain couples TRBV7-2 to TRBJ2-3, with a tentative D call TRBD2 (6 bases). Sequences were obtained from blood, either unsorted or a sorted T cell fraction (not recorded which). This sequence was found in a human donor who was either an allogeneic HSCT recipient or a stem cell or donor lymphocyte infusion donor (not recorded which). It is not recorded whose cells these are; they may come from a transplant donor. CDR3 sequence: CASSLGTTPITDTQYF. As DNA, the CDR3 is TGTGCCAGCAGCTTAGGGACTACGCCAATCACAGATACGCAGTATTTT. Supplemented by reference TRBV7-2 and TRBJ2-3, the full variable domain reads GAGVSQSPSNKVTEKGKDVELRCDPISGHTALYWYRQSLGQGLEFLIYFQGNSAPDKSGLPSDRFSAERTGGSVSTLTIQRTQQEDSAVYLCASSLGTTPITDTQYFGPGTRLTVL.